The subject of this entry is one T cell receptor (beta chain). What it binds is not known. The junction does not match germline at one end; this may be a read error. Per the germline V gene, CDR1 is SGHAT and CDR2 is FQNNGV. This CDR3 spans 15 amino acids. The data were obtained in a study of tumor-infiltrating lymphocytes in primary liver carcinoma. Overall study context: Resecting the tumor surgically was how the patients' primary liver carcinoma was treated. Spanning 4.2 to 10 cm, the tumors were T1-T3 N0M0. Per sample, productive TCRbeta reads numbered roughly 3.5 to 7.13 million, similar across tissue types. Findings and caveats of the study: Unsorted bulk samples meant CD4+ and CD8+ repertoires went uncompared.

Extraction also yielded germline DNA, while blood RNA was obtained from unsorted whole blood. Production of TCR beta cDNA used roughly 0.55 ug total RNA together with a constant-region primer. For TCR beta, libraries were produced by three nested multiplex PCR rounds using slightly modified ARM-PCR. Amplification in the first two PCR rounds was performed using TRBV1-TRBV30 forward primers and a C-beta reverse primer for approximately 10 cycles each. MiXCR was run by TCRdb on the multiplex PCR reads, yielding one entry per CDR3 protein. The sample has 250,000 to 350,000 distinct CDR3 sequences; about three fifths are singletons.

The sample was peripheral blood. V is TRBV11-2 and J is TRBJ2-1, with TRBD2 matching 9 bases. This TCR was sampled from a woman under 40 with primary liver carcinoma and hepatitis B virus infection. The CDR3 loop reads CTSSLGTSSRNEQFF. As DNA, the CDR3 is TGTACCAGCAGCTTAGGGACTAGCAGCCGGAATGAGCAGTTCTTC.